This T cell receptor beta chain was sequenced during a study of Graves' ophthalmopathy and Graves' hyperthyroidism. RNA transcripts provided the template for amplifying TCR beta CDR3 regions. RT-PCR was first run with HTBI primers, then multiplex PCR in a second round. From the multiplex PCR reads, TCRdb called clonotypes with MiXCR, one entry per CDR3 protein. This table has 45,000 to 60,000 distinct CDR3 sequences, less than 55% appearing once. The V gene end was trimmed by 7 bases and the J gene end by 0 bases; junction bases not matched to a gene: 4. The germline gives CDR1 SGDLS, CDR2 YYNGEE. The CDR3 runs 14 residues.

The chain has TRBV9 and TRBJ1-5, with 7 bases that match TRBD1. Source material: peripheral blood. The clonotype comes from an adult woman with Graves' ophthalmopathy. The CDR3 loop is CASDRDSSNQPQHF. In DNA form, the CDR3 reads TGTGCCAGCGACCGGGACAGTAGCAATCAGCCCCAGCATTTT.